What follows are 8 T cell receptor beta chains derived from one specimen sequenced in a study of T-cell memory formation after mild COVID-19. From the 5' RACE reads, TCRdb called clonotypes with MiXCR, one entry per CDR3 protein. The table lists approximately 480,000 distinct CDR3 sequences, roughly 18% of them singletons. Sequenced: PBMCs or a T cell subset sorted from them (not recorded which). Source of these receptors: an adult woman who had mild COVID-19 (a few samples of this study predate the infection). Cell type and time point are not known.

This clonotype was found once. This chain links TRBV29-1 with TRBJ2-3; the match to TRBD2 covers 10 bases. The ends lost 7 bases at V and 11 bases at J; junction bases unmatched: 18. The CDR3 contains 15 residues. Germline V gene lookup returns CDR1 SQVTM and CDR2 ANQGSEA. The CDR3 loop reads CSALGLAEDGPEQYF. As DNA, the CDR3 is TGCAGCGCCCTAGGACTAGCGGAAGACGGACCCGAGCAGTATTTT.

This clonotype was counted only a few times. This chain links TRBV6-1 with TRBJ1-2; D gene unclear. Germline CDR1 reads MNHNS; CDR2 reads SASEGT. The germline V and J ends were trimmed by 3 bases and 5 bases, with 4 bases remaining between them. This CDR3 is built from 11 residues. For the CDR3, the DNA is TGTGCCAGCAGTGATTGGTATGGCTACACCTTC. It specifies CASSDWYGYTF.

The V gene is TRBV15, the J gene TRBJ1-1; no reliable D call. The ends were cut back, 1 base at V and 8 bases at J, with 17 bases in the middle. The germline V gene encodes CDR1 LNHNV and CDR2 YYDKDF (reference sequence). The CDR3 loop spans 15 amino acids. The CDR3 nucleotides read TGTGCCACCAGCAGAGCGGGTCCGGGTGGGCTGGAAGCTTTCTTT. Its protein product is CATSRAGPGGLEAFF.

The chain links TRBV6-2 or TRBV6-3 to TRBJ1-2; D is unclear. Germline loops: CDR1 MNHEY, CDR2 SVGEGT. Trimming removed 6 bases from V and 0 bases from J, with 8 bases in between. This CDR3 has 13 residues. CDR3 nucleotides: TGTGCCAGCAGCCGAAGAACTAACTATGGCTACACCTTC. Translation: CASSRRTNYGYTF.

The chain is built from TRBV7-9 and TRBJ2-3; 7 bases are shared with TRBD1. The germline V gene has CDR1 SEHNR and CDR2 FQNEAQ (reference sequence). Trimming at V came to 6 bases and at J to 4 bases, leaving 7 bases not matched to a gene. This CDR3 has 14 residues. CDR3 in DNA: TGTGCCAGCAGATTACAGGGGTATGCAGATACGCAGTATTTT. Its translation is CASRLQGYADTQYF.

This clonotype was recorded at least ten times. This chain connects TRBV12-3 or TRBV12-4 to TRBJ2-1; TRBD2 matches at 10 bases. V dropped 5 bases and J dropped 4; count of bases not matched to a gene: 5. This CDR3 has 15 residues. The CDR3 here is CASSQQLAGYNEQFF. DNA for the CDR3: TGTGCCAGCAGTCAGCAACTAGCGGGGTACAATGAGCAGTTCTTC.

At least ten counts were recorded for this clonotype. The chain has TRBV20-1 and TRBJ1-3; D call uncertain. Trimming took off 4 bases at V and 0 bases at J, with 10 bases between the two ends. CDR1 and CDR2 from the germline V gene are DFQATT and SNEGSKA (reference sequence). CDR3 length: 14 amino acids. CDR3 bases: TGCAGTGCTATCCAGTCCCGCTCTGGAAACACCATATATTTT. Translated: CSAIQSRSGNTIYF.

V is TRBV20-1 and J is TRBJ1-1; the D is unclear. The CDR3 spans 12 residues. V lost 5 bases and J 1 base, leaving 8 bases between the germline ends. In germline, CDR1 is DFQATT, CDR2 SNEGSKA (reference sequence). The CDR3 region is CSALQRNTEAFF. CDR3 DNA: TGCAGTGCTCTACAGAGGAACACTGAAGCTTTCTTT.